Listed below are T cell receptor beta chains from one sample, sequenced in a study of OX40 agonist ivuxolimab in advanced cancers. Repertoires were generated with immunoSEQ multiplex PCR, while TCRdb's copy carries only in-frame clones and drops some. The sample has 25,000 to 35,000 clones, approximately 85% seen once. The specimen was CD4+ or CD8+ T cells sorted from blood, collected in a trial of the OX40 agonist ivuxolimab. These receptors were taken from an adult with an advanced solid tumor such as melanoma, head and neck, liver or kidney cancer. The CDR3 runs from the conserved cysteine through the conserved F or W. The order of the fields is D gene, clone size, V gene, J gene, CDR3 protein, CDR3 DNA. The D gene is left open where the match is weak. A row's size may be missing; if present it is once, few, many or a size class.

.	.	TRBV20-1	TRBJ2-7	CSARGGNEQYF	TGCAGTGCTAGAGGCGGGAACGAGCAGTACTTC
.	few	TRBV2	TRBJ1-1	CASTLSFTGNTEAFF	TGTGCCAGCACCTTGTCCTTTACAGGGAACACTGAAGCTTTCTTT
TRBD2	.	TRBV5-4	TRBJ2-5	CASSLLAEETQYF	TGTGCCAGCAGCTTACTAGCGGAAGAGACCCAGTACTTC
.	few	TRBV7-9	TRBJ2-3	CASSAIALDTQYF	TGTGCCAGCAGCGCGATAGCGTTGGATACGCAGTATTTT
TRBD1	.	TRBV28	TRBJ2-6	CASSGQGWANVLTF	TGTGCCAGCAGCGGACAGGGGTGGGCCAACGTCCTGACTTTC
TRBD1	.	TRBV27	TRBJ2-1	CASSHTTGRSYGQFF	TGTGCCAGCAGCCATACGACAGGGCGTTCATATGGGCAGTTCTTC
TRBD2	once	TRBV4-1	TRBJ2-1	CASSPLGSGRGSEQFF	TGCGCCAGCAGCCCTCTCGGGAGCGGGAGAGGGAGTGAGCAGTTCTTC
.	.	TRBV11-3	TRBJ2-7	CASSYRRGPYYEQYF	TGTGCCAGCAGCTACCGGAGGGGGCCCTACTACGAGCAGTACTTC
.	once	TRBV15	TRBJ1-1	CATSRDSGANTEAFF	TGTGCCACCAGCAGAGATTCTGGTGCGAACACTGAAGCTTTCTTT
.	.	TRBV25-1	TRBJ2-1	CASRDTSLDEQFF	TGTGCCAGCCGGGATACCAGCCTCGATGAGCAGTTCTTC
.	.	TRBV10-2	TRBJ2-1	CASSESGDEQFF	TGCGCCAGCAGTGAATCAGGGGATGAGCAGTTCTTC
TRBD2	.	TRBV7-8	TRBJ2-1	CASSLAGGPLNEQFF	TGTGCCAGCAGCTTAGCGGGAGGGCCGTTAAATGAGCAGTTCTTC
TRBD2	.	TRBV5-1	TRBJ2-1	CASSSSLAGGNEQFF	TGCGCCAGCAGCTCCTCCCTAGCGGGGGGGAATGAGCAGTTCTTC
TRBD2	.	TRBV28	TRBJ2-7	CASSRWTGLADYEQYF	TGTGCCAGCAGCCGATGGACGGGACTAGCGGACTACGAGCAGTACTTC
.	.	TRBV27	TRBJ2-1	CASSLSWQHNEQFF	TGTGCCAGCAGTTTATCGTGGCAGCACAATGAGCAGTTCTTC
TRBD1	few	TRBV5-1	TRBJ1-6	CASSLAGGYSPLHF	TGCGCCAGCAGCTTGGCAGGGGGTTATTCACCCCTCCACTTT
TRBD1	.	TRBV19	TRBJ2-7	CASGTDYEQYF	TGTGCCAGCGGGACAGATTACGAGCAGTACTTC
.	.	TRBV15	TRBJ2-7	CATSPGFGIYEQYF	TGTGCCACCAGCCCGGGCTTTGGGATATACGAGCAGTACTTC
TRBD2	once	TRBV7-3	TRBJ2-3	CASSLAGGSTDTQYF	TGTGCCAGCAGCTTAGCGGGAGGAAGCACAGATACGCAGTATTTT
.	once	TRBV18	TRBJ1-2	CASSPWAGFDYGYTF	TGTGCCAGCTCACCATGGGCAGGTTTTGACTATGGCTACACCTTC
.	.	TRBV16	TRBJ2-6	CASSHRVSGANVLTF	TGTGCCAGCAGCCACAGGGTTTCTGGGGCCAACGTCCTGACTTTC
TRBD2	.	TRBV6-5	TRBJ2-7	CASGISDSGKYEQYF	TGTGCCAGCGGAATCTCTGATAGCGGGAAGTACGAGCAGTACTTC
TRBD1	once	TRBV27	TRBJ2-2	CASCLRGTGELFF	TGTGCCAGCTGCCTCAGGGGGACCGGGGAGCTGTTTTTT
.	.	TRBV6-6	TRBJ2-3	CASSQHPGGTDTQYF	TGTGCCAGCAGTCAGCACCCGGGGGGCACAGATACGCAGTATTTT
.	once	TRBV6-1	TRBJ2-7	CASSRGSRSNYEQYF	TGTGCCTCATCTAGGGGTTCCCGTTCGAACTACGAGCAGTACTTC
TRBD2	.	TRBV4-2	TRBJ2-1	CASKGSGSSYNEQFF	TGTGCCAGCAAAGGTAGCGGGAGTTCCTACAATGAGCAGTTCTTC
.	.	TRBV30	TRBJ2-1	CAWTHYSYNEQFF	TGTGCCTGGACCCACTACTCCTACAATGAGCAGTTCTTC
.	.	TRBV2	TRBJ2-1	CASSPGPAFEQFF	TGTGCCAGCAGTCCCGGGCCGGCTTTTGAGCAGTTCTTC
.	once	TRBV5-4	TRBJ1-1	CASSLGIGTEAFF	TGTGCCAGCAGCTTGGGGATCGGTACTGAAGCTTTCTTT
TRBD2	.	TRBV7-9	TRBJ2-3	CASSPTGRDTDTQYF	TGTGCCAGCAGCCCAACCGGGAGGGACACAGATACGCAGTATTTT
.	.	TRBV7-9	TRBJ2-5	CASSATTDQETQYF	TGTGCCAGCAGCGCGACGACAGACCAAGAGACCCAGTACTTC
.	few	TRBV30	TRBJ2-1	CAWSAGYNEQFF	TGTGCCTGGAGTGCAGGCTACAATGAGCAGTTCTTC
.	.	TRBV11-2	TRBJ2-1	CASSLAGRGYNEQFF	TGTGCCAGCAGCTTAGCGGGGCGGGGCTACAATGAGCAGTTCTTC
.	.	TRBV10-3	TRBJ2-7	CAISDRSFYEQYF	TGTGCCATCAGTGACAGGAGTTTCTACGAGCAGTACTTC
.	.	TRBV6-1	TRBJ1-2	CASSGLPADEISPLSF	TGTGCCAGCAGTGGTCTACCTGCTGATGAGATTTCTCCCTTATCTTTC
TRBD2	.	TRBV6-1	TRBJ2-1	CASSEGGVVAGGLQFF	TGTGCCAGCAGTGAAGGGGGTGTAGTAGCGGGAGGCTTGCAGTTCTTC
TRBD1	.	TRBV7-2	TRBJ2-2	CASSLSQGAWVMAGELFF	TGTGCCAGCAGCTTAAGCCAGGGGGCATGGGTAATGGCCGGGGAGCTGTTTTTT
.	.	TRBV7-2	TRBJ2-3	CASSLSRTADTQYF	TGTGCCAGCAGCTTATCCCGGACAGCAGATACGCAGTATTTT
TRBD1	.	TRBV11-1	TRBJ1-1	CASSEGTEIMNTEAFF	TGTGCCAGCAGCGAGGGGACAGAGATCATGAACACTGAAGCTTTCTTT
.	.	TRBV2	TRBJ2-1	CASSEARGNEQFF	TGTGCCAGCAGTGAAGCTCGGGGAAATGAGCAGTTCTTC
TRBD1	.	TRBV19	TRBJ2-7	CASSAHGQVTYEQYF	TGTGCCAGTAGTGCGCACGGACAGGTTACCTACGAGCAGTACTTC
.	.	TRBV2	TRBJ2-7	CASSPRLSSYEQYF	TGTGCCAGCAGTCCCAGACTGAGCTCCTACGAGCAGTACTTC
TRBD2	.	TRBV2	TRBJ2-5	CASSDILKGLAVVWAQYF	TGTGCCAGCAGTGATATTTTAAAAGGACTAGCGGTTGTTTGGGCCCAGTACTTC
TRBD2	.	TRBV11-2	TRBJ2-1	CASSPKPLGLAGLGDEQFF	TGTGCCAGCAGCCCAAAACCCCTAGGCCTAGCGGGACTAGGGGATGAGCAGTTCTTC
.	.	TRBV7-8	TRBJ2-7	CASSLAPGSYEQYF	TGTGCCAGCAGCTTAGCCCCAGGCTCCTACGAGCAGTACTTC
TRBD2	.	TRBV29-1	TRBJ2-5	CSVGPTSGEQETQYF	TGCAGCGTTGGGCCCACTAGCGGGGAACAAGAGACCCAGTACTTC
.	.	TRBV27	TRBJ2-5	CASSDGGGGQETQYF	TGTGCCAGCAGTGACGGGGGAGGTGGTCAAGAGACCCAGTACTTC
TRBD2	.	TRBV5-6	TRBJ2-1	CASSLGLAGRSSYNEQFF	TGTGCCAGCAGCTTGGGACTAGCGGGCCGAAGCTCCTACAATGAGCAGTTCTTC
.	once	TRBV2	TRBJ1-2	CASSQTFRDGYTF	TGTGCCAGCAGTCAGACATTTCGAGATGGCTACACCTTC
.	medium-sized	TRBV30	TRBJ1-1	CAWSVSWGTEAFF	TGTGCCTGGAGTGTATCCTGGGGCACTGAAGCTTTCTTT
TRBD2	once	TRBV19	TRBJ2-1	CASRISAGDYNEQFF	TGTGCCAGTAGGATCTCGGCGGGAGATTACAATGAGCAGTTCTTC
TRBD2	few	TRBV5-1	TRBJ2-7	CASSLAGGFYEQYF	TGCGCCAGCAGCTTAGCGGGAGGGTTCTACGAGCAGTACTTC
.	.	TRBV11-2	TRBJ2-2	CASSLEPRGLTGELFF	TGTGCCAGCAGCTTAGAGCCCAGGGGACTCACCGGGGAGCTGTTTTTT
.	.	TRBV9	TRBJ2-7	CASSVVAGREQYF	TGTGCCAGCAGCGTCGTCGCAGGGCGTGAGCAGTACTTC
TRBD2	.	TRBV5-1	TRBJ2-7	CASSKTSGTSYEQYF	TGCGCCAGCAGCAAAACTAGCGGAACGTCCTACGAGCAGTACTTC
.	.	TRBV7-9	TRBJ2-3	CASSPDRGGVLYTDTQYF	TGTGCCAGCAGCCCCGACCGCGGAGGGGTCCTGTACACAGATACGCAGTATTTT